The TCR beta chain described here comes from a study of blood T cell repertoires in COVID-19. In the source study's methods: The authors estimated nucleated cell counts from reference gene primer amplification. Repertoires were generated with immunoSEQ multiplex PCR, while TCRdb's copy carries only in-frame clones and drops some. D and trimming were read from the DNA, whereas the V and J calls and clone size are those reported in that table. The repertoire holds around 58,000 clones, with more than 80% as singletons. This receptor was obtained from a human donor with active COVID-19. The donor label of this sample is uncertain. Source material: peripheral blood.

The DNA for the CDR3 is TGTGCCAGCAGCGGGGAGGGGAACACTGAAGCTTTCTTT. This translates into CASSGEGNTEAFF. The gene calls are TRBV3-1 (or the pseudogene TRBV3-2) and TRBJ1-1; no clear D. The CDR3 spans 13 residues. The ends were cut back, 5 bases at V and 1 base at J, with 8 bases in the middle. Per germline, CDR1 LGHDT and CDR2 YNNKEL (reference sequence).